This T cell receptor (beta chain) is from a study of regulatory T cells in long-lasting Graves disease. Study-level points and caveats: Persistent patients had more shared public clonotypes (fewer than 3,000) than new patients (around 950). Newly diagnosed patients had higher TCR diversity than persistent Graves' patients did. The study found TRBV28, TRBJ1-2 and TRBJ2-5 favored in persistent disease.

As for time point: persistent/refractory GD, antithyroid drugs over 5 years with positive TRAb. PBMC RNA served as the TCR library source. This clonotype was detected once. The antigen is unknown. A much larger clone differs by one base, so this may be a read error. Sequencing libraries for TCR beta were prepared with iRepertoire HTBI primers and Arm-PCR of CDR3 regions. TCRdb reprocessed the multiplex PCR reads with MiXCR, giving one entry per CDR3 protein. Of a few hundred thousand distinct CDR3 sequences listed, approximately 25% are singletons. This CDR3 region has 15 residues. The input for sequencing was peripheral blood mononuclear cells (PBMCs), taken when the disease was refractory, from a patient treated with antithyroid drugs. The sequence was obtained from a woman between 40 and 55 years old with Graves disease. The V and J genes are TRBV12-3 or TRBV12-4 and TRBJ2-2; perhaps TRBD1 as D (5 bases). DNA of the CDR3: TGTGCCTGCAGCCGACCCCCGACAGTCACCGGGGAGCTGTTTTTT. Translation gives CACSRPPTVTGELFF.